This TCR beta chain is from a study of T cells in Graves' hyperthyroidism and ophthalmopathy. Amplification targeted TCR beta CDR3 regions from RNA transcripts. The HTBI set primed first-round TCR CDR3 RT-PCR. A single record per CDR3 protein comes from TCRdb applying MiXCR to the multiplex PCR reads. This table has about 350,000 distinct CDR3 sequences, approximately 19% appearing once. Germline CDR1 and CDR2: DFQATT and SNEGSKA (reference sequence). The CDR3 has 16 amino acids. V was pared by 4 bases and J by 3 bases, with 12 bases of the junction left unmatched. The origin of this receptor is a woman between 18 and 30 years old with Graves' hyperthyroidism. The rearrangement links TRBV20-1 to TRBJ2-3; 8 bases agree with TRBD1. Sequenced sample: blood. The CDR3 region is CSAMTGQGAGTDTQYF. CDR3 nucleotide sequence: TGCAGTGCTATGACCGGCCAGGGGGCCGGGACAGATACGCAGTATTTT.